These 21 T cell receptor beta chains were sequenced from one sample in a study of PD-1 blockade in classical Hodgkin lymphoma. Sequencing was performed with immunoSEQ multiplex PCR; in TCRdb, only in-frame clones are kept and a portion is missing. The sample contains approximately 65,000 clones, approximately 88% of which appear only once. Every patient relapsed after autologous stem cell transplantation, and brentuximab vedotin exposure varied. The sequences come from peripheral blood mononuclear cells (PBMCs), collected at baseline. The source is a human donor with classical Hodgkin lymphoma.

The genes are TRBV2 and TRBJ1-1; D is unresolved. V was cut by 6 bases and J by 8 bases, with 10 bases left in between. This CDR3 is built from 11 residues. Germline V lookup: CDR1 SNHLY, CDR2 FYNNEI. CDR3 sequence: CASREVLEAFF. CDR3 bases: TGTGCCAGCAGGGAGGTTCTGGAAGCTTTCTTT.

CDR3 nucleotides: TGTGCCAGCAGTGAAGAGGGGGGGAGGGGGGCAGATACGCAGTATTTT. Encoded protein: CASSEEGGRGADTQYF. V gene TRBV6-1 combines with J gene TRBJ2-3; D is possibly TRBD2 (7 bases). Germline V gene data show CDR1 as MNHNS and CDR2 as SASEGT. V lost 1 base to trimming and J lost 4 bases, with 15 bases between them. The length of the CDR3 is 16 residues.

This chain links TRBV14 with TRBJ1-6; D not resolved. This CDR3 contains 15 residues. CDR1 and CDR2 from the germline V gene are SGHDN and FVKESK. Trimming removed 4 bases at V and 13 bases at J, with 20 bases between. Here the CDR3 DNA reads TGTGCCAGCAGCCCCGCGGGCAGCTTTGCTGGGCCCCTCCACTTT. Encoded protein: CASSPAGSFAGPLHF.

The V gene is TRBV6-4, the J gene TRBJ2-3; 11 nucleotides line up with TRBD2. Germline CDR1 and CDR2: MRHNA and SNTAGT. This CDR3 contains 15 residues. The V gene end was trimmed by 6 bases and the J gene end by 3 bases; junction bases not matched to a gene: 5. This chain's CDR3 is CASSRTSGGTDTQYF. The DNA of the CDR3 is TGTGCCAGCAGCCGTACTAGCGGGGGAACAGATACGCAGTATTTT.

The rearrangement links TRBV30 to TRBJ1-6; D is unclear. CDR3 length: 13 amino acids. CDR1 and CDR2 from the germline V gene are GTSNPN and SVGIG (reference sequence). V lost 4 bases and J 0 bases, leaving 4 bases between the germline ends. The CDR3 nucleotides read TGTGCCTGGAAATTCTCCTATAATTCACCCCTCCACTTT. Protein: CAWKFSYNSPLHF.

This clone appeared once. CDR3 amino acids: CASSQGGRQPQHF. CDR3 coding DNA: TGTGCCAGTAGCCAAGGGGGCCGGCAGCCCCAGCATTTT. V is TRBV19 and J is TRBJ1-5, with TRBD1 identical over 7 bases. CDR1 LNHDA and CDR2 SQIVND come from the germline V gene (reference sequence). This CDR3 is 13 amino acids long. V lost 6 bases to trimming and J lost 7 bases; unmatched junction nucleotides: 6.

By share, this clone counts as medium-sized. The chain recombines TRBV5-5 with TRBJ1-4, with no clear D. Trimming cost V 0 bases and J 7 bases, with 16 bases left between them. Germline V gives CDR1 SGHKS, CDR2 YYEKEE (reference sequence). The CDR3 has 16 amino acids. The CDR3 protein is CASSLDGDPNGEKLFF. CDR3 coding DNA: TGTGCCAGCAGCTTGGACGGCGACCCCAACGGTGAAAAACTGTTTTTT.

The chain employs TRBV4-2 and TRBJ1-2, with D unclear. The CDR3 sequence is 13 residues long. Looked up from germline, CDR1 is LGHNA and CDR2 is YNFKEQ. Trimming stripped 1 base from V and 4 bases from J, with 7 bases between. The CDR3 coding sequence is TGTGCCAGCAGCCAAGGGGGTAGCTATGGCTACACCTTC. As protein: CASSQGGSYGYTF.

The CDR3 region has the DNA TGTGCCAGCAGCGCTGGGCCTTCCTCCTACGAGCAGTACTTC. This sequence encodes CASSAGPSSYEQYF. This rearrangement joins TRBV7-3 to TRBJ2-7, with no clear D. The V and J ends lost 5 bases and 0 bases respectively, with 11 bases between them. This CDR3 spans 14 amino acids. CDR1 and CDR2 (germline): SGHTA, FQGTGA.

The chain carries TRBV18 and TRBJ1-4; D ambiguous. CDR1 is KGHSH and CDR2 is LQKENI in the germline V gene. CDR3 length equals 14 residues. Trimming left V 2 bases short and J 3 bases short, with 7 bases between. Here the CDR3 reads CASSPGLANEKLFF. CDR3 coding DNA: TGTGCCAGCTCACCAGGGTTGGCTAATGAAAAACTGTTTTTT.

This sequence joins TRBV19 and TRBJ2-2; the D is unclear. Germline CDR1 LNHDA, CDR2 SQIVND (reference sequence). CDR3 length equals 14 residues. The germline V and J ends were trimmed by 11 bases and 2 bases, with 15 bases remaining between them. The CDR3 DNA reads as TGTGCCGTAGGATCCGACCTAAACACCGGGGAGCTGTTTTTT. Residues: CAVGSDLNTGELFF.

The V gene is TRBV21-1, the J gene TRBJ1-1; TRBD1, as called in the table, went unchecked against the DNA. TRBV21-1 is a pseudogene locus. The CDR3 contains 19 residues. The CDR3 DNA is TGTGCCAGCAGCCTCCAATCCCGGGACAGGGGCCGACATTTCACCGAAGCTTTCTTT. Translation gives CASSLQSRDRGRHFTEAFF.

The rearrangement joins TRBV10-1 to TRBJ2-5, with TRBD2 identical over 11 bases. J was trimmed by 2 bases and V by 0 bases; bases with no gene match: 2. The germline gives CDR1 WNHNN, CDR2 SYGVQD (reference sequence). The CDR3 runs 16 residues. The CDR3 DNA reads TGCGCCAGCAGTGAGTCGATAGCGGGGGGGCAAGAGACCCAGTACTTC. Its translation is CASSESIAGGQETQYF.

This clone was found once. The J gene is TRBJ2-1, the V gene TRBV7-2; TRBD2 matches 12 bases. The CDR3 has 16 residues. With V trimmed by 5 bases and J by 4 bases, 6 bases remained unmatched. In germline, CDR1 is SGHTA, CDR2 FQGNSA. In DNA, the CDR3 is TGTGCCAGCAGCCTTACTAGCGGGGGGCCTTACAATGAGCAGTTCTTC. It codes for CASSLTSGGPYNEQFF.

The chain is built from TRBV11-2 and TRBJ2-1; a possible D gene is TRBD2 (5 bases). The V end lost 5 bases, the J end lost 7 bases, and 18 bases lay between the germline ends. This CDR3 is 15 amino acids long. Per the germline V gene, CDR1 is SGHAT and CDR2 is FQNNGV. Written as DNA, the CDR3 is TGTGCCAGCAGCCTCTCATTGAGGACTGCAAATGAGCAGTTCTTC. As protein: CASSLSLRTANEQFF.

This clone was recorded only once. The J gene is TRBJ2-7, the V gene TRBV9; no clear D gene. CDR1 SGDLS and CDR2 YYNGEE come from the germline V gene. V was pared by 4 bases and J by 5 bases, with 13 bases between. There are 13 residues in the CDR3. The CDR3 protein is CASSSMGRDEQYF. In DNA form, the CDR3 reads TGTGCCAGCAGCTCTATGGGCAGAGACGAGCAGTACTTC.

The chain is built from TRBV7-3 and TRBJ2-3; D is perhaps TRBD2 (7 bases). The CDR3 consists of 16 residues. Germline CDR1 SGHTA, CDR2 FQGTGA. The ends were cut back, 5 bases at V and 2 bases at J, with 17 bases in the middle. The CDR3 here is CASSPYGGGLTDTQYF. DNA of the CDR3: TGTGCCAGCAGCCCATATGGGGGGGGCCTCACAGATACGCAGTATTTT.

The DNA of the CDR3 is TGTGCCAGCAGCAAAGGGGGGGGCTCCGGTGGGGCAAGTCAGCCCCAGCATTTT. Translation: CASSKGGGSGGASQPQHF. The chain joins TRBV21-1 to TRBJ1-5. TRBV21-1 is designated a pseudogene. This CDR3 has 18 residues.

This chain uses TRBV4-3 with TRBJ2-6; D gene ambiguous. The CDR3 is 15 amino acids. The V gene's germline CDR1 is LGHNA and CDR2 YSLEER. The V end was cut by 1 base, the J end by 1 base, with 5 bases between. For the CDR3, the DNA is TGCGCCAGCAGCCAAGTGGGATCTGGGGCCAACGTCCTGACTTTC. Translated, it gives CASSQVGSGANVLTF.

The V and J genes are TRBV18 and TRBJ2-7, with TRBD2 matching over 13 bases. J lost 3 bases, V lost 3 bases, and 11 bases had no gene match. The CDR3 totals 18 residues. Per germline, CDR1 KGHSH and CDR2 LQKENI. The CDR3 DNA reads as TGTGCCAGCTCACCCTCCGGGACTAGCGGGGCCTCTTTCTACGAGCAGTACTTC. Encoded protein: CASSPSGTSGASFYEQYF. Full variable domain (remainder filled in from reference TRBV18 and TRBJ2-7): NAGVMQNPRHLVRRRGQEARLRCSPMKGHSHVYWYRQLPEEGLKFMVYLQKENIIDESGMPKERFSAEFPKEGPSILRIQQVVRGDSAAYFCASSPSGTSGASFYEQYFGPGTRLTVT.

The chain recombines TRBV5-1 with TRBJ2-3; 12 positions agree with TRBD2. V trimming: 4 bases; J trimming: 3 bases; junction bases outside the gene matches: 6. This CDR3 is 16 amino acids long. The V gene's germline CDR1 is SGHRS and CDR2 YFSETQ. The CDR3 here is CASSRVLAGGTDTQYF. The DNA of the CDR3 is TGCGCCAGCAGCCGGGTACTAGCGGGGGGAACAGATACGCAGTATTTT.